The 21 T cell receptor beta chains in this list originate from one sample, sequenced in a study of cytomegalovirus exposure and HLA in healthy donors. The PCR was carried out with 60 Vbeta primers and 13 Jbeta primers. TCRdb's copy holds only in-frame clones and misses some; the assay was immunoSEQ multiplex PCR. The sample shows about 110,000 clones, around 79% of them seen only once. The source material was PBMCs. Source of these receptors: a woman younger than 45 in good health and CMV-seronegative.

The chain carries TRBV5-1 and TRBJ1-1; D may be TRBD1 (6 bases). In germline, CDR1 is SGHRS, CDR2 YFSETQ. V lost 4 bases and J 4 bases, leaving 17 bases between the germline ends. The CDR3 spans 15 residues. For the CDR3, the DNA is TGCGCCAGCAGCAGAGAACAGGGAGGGATCACTGAAGCTTTCTTT. Translation gives CASSREQGGITEAFF.

The V call is TRBV28, the J call TRBJ1-2, with 7 nucleotides matching TRBD1. The V and J ends lost 6 bases and 5 bases, in that order; junction bases with no gene match: 9. The CDR3 contains 14 residues. Germline CDR1 reads MDHEN; CDR2 reads SYDVKM. The CDR3 loop reads CASRPTGTPYGYTF. CDR3 nucleotides: TGTGCCAGCAGGCCGACAGGGACACCTTATGGCTACACCTTC.

V and J are TRBV29-1 and TRBJ1-2; 9 positions match TRBD1. J lost 5 bases, V lost 6 bases, and 10 bases had no gene match. Per germline, CDR1 SQVTM and CDR2 ANQGSEA. The CDR3 loop spans 14 amino acids. The CDR3 sequence: CSVPGQGLLYGYTF. The CDR3 region has the DNA TGCAGCGTACCTGGACAGGGGCTTCTTTATGGCTACACCTTC.

This chain connects TRBV5-4 to TRBJ2-5; D not certain. This CDR3 is built from 14 residues. Trimming removed 4 bases at V and 7 bases at J, with 17 bases between. CDR1 SGHNT and CDR2 YYREEE come from the germline V gene (reference sequence). The CDR3 DNA reads TGTGCCAGCAGCAACCCGGCCGCGGCTAGGACCCAGTACTTC. This sequence encodes CASSNPAAARTQYF.

The V and J genes are TRBV7-2 and TRBJ2-5, with TRBD2 identical over 9 bases. CDR1 and CDR2 (germline): SGHTA, FQGNSA. The CDR3 is 16 amino acids. Germline trimming cut 1 base from V and 4 bases from J; bases unmatched to any gene: 7. CDR3 coding DNA: TGTGCCAGCAGCTTAGGCGGTAGCGGGGGCTCAGAGACCCAGTACTTC. It encodes CASSLGGSGGSETQYF.

The genes are TRBV29-1 and TRBJ2-3; 12 bases agree with TRBD2. The germline gives CDR1 SQVTM, CDR2 ANQGSEA. With 7 bases clipped from V and 5 bases from J, the junction kept 4 bases outside the gene matches. This CDR3 is 13 amino acids long. The CDR3 DNA reads TGCAGCGCGACTAGCGGGAGCGTAGATACGCAGTATTTT. Protein: CSATSGSVDTQYF.

The rearrangement joins TRBV7-6 to TRBJ2-7; D might be TRBD2 (6 bases). CDR1 and CDR2 from the germline V gene are SGHVS and FNYEAQ. Deletions cut 1 base from V and 5 bases from J, with 15 bases between. There are 15 residues in the CDR3. The CDR3 DNA sequence: TGTGCCAGCAGCTTAGTAGCGGTGGGCGGCGACGAGCAGTACTTC. It encodes CASSLVAVGGDEQYF.

A few counts support this clone. This chain links TRBV7-9 with TRBJ1-1; D is unresolved. Trimming stripped 1 base from V and 7 bases from J, with 10 bases between. CDR3 length: 13 amino acids. Germline values: CDR1 SEHNR, CDR2 FQNEAQ (reference sequence). CDR3 in DNA: TGTGCCAGCAGCTTAGGAGGAGGTGGTGAAGCTTTCTTT. Protein product: CASSLGGGGEAFF.

This rearrangement joins TRBV28 to TRBJ2-2, with TRBD1 matching 9 bases. Germline loops: CDR1 MDHEN, CDR2 SYDVKM. The CDR3 sequence is 15 residues long. Unmatched junction bases numbered 5, after V lost 3 bases and J lost 6 bases. CDR3 DNA sequence: TGTGCCAGCAGTTTCCGAACAGGGGGCCCCGGGGAGCTGTTTTTT. This translates into CASSFRTGGPGELFF. The whole variable domain, filled in from reference TRBV28 and TRBJ2-2, reads DVKVTQSSRYLVKRTGEKVFLECVQDMDHENMFWYRQDPGLGLRLIYFSYDVKMKEKGDIPEGYSVSREKKERFSLILESASTNQTSMYLCASSFRTGGPGELFFGEGSRLTVL.

The chain couples TRBV28 to TRBJ1-5, with TRBD1 identical over 11 bases. CDR1 is MDHEN, CDR2 SYDVKM, per germline. V shed 6 bases, J shed 7 bases, and the junction held 8 bases outside the gene matches. This CDR3 is built from 15 residues. The CDR3 is CASRFGTGGFQPQHF. CDR3 DNA: TGTGCCAGCAGGTTCGGGACAGGGGGTTTCCAGCCCCAGCATTTT.

J is TRBJ1-5 and V is TRBV29-1, with TRBD1 matching 7 bases. The junction had 17 bases not matched to a gene; V was cut back by 6 bases and J by 6 bases. The V gene's germline CDR1 is SQVTM and CDR2 ANQGSEA. This CDR3 contains 16 residues. Written as DNA, the CDR3 is TGCAGCGTGGCGGGGACAGATCTCGGAGGAGGTCAGCCCCAGCATTTT. The encoded protein is CSVAGTDLGGGQPQHF.

The chain combines TRBV28 with TRBJ1-1; D call uncertain. V was shortened by 4 bases and J by 0 bases, with 6 bases between the two germline ends. This CDR3 contains 13 residues. Germline CDR1 is MDHEN and CDR2 is SYDVKM. CDR3 DNA sequence: TGTGCCAGCAGTTACTCCATGAACACTGAAGCTTTCTTT. As protein: CASSYSMNTEAFF.

The chain has TRBV5-1 and TRBJ2-2; 11 bases align to TRBD2. With 1 base clipped from V and 5 bases from J, the junction kept 1 base outside the gene matches. The CDR3 has 15 residues. CDR1 and CDR2 from the germline V gene are SGHRS and YFSETQ. CDR3 sequence: CASSLRTSGTGELFF. CDR3 sequence (DNA): TGCGCCAGCAGCTTGAGGACTAGCGGGACCGGGGAGCTGTTTTTT.

The chain couples TRBV21-1 to TRBJ2-7; the table assigns TRBD2, which was not confirmed against the DNA. TRBV21-1 is given as a pseudogene. This CDR3 is 17 amino acids long. The DNA for the CDR3 is TGTGCCAGCAGCAAACTTTACTGCTGGGGGGACTCCTACGAGCAGTACTTC. It codes for CASSKLYCWGDSYEQYF.

The chain employs TRBV7-8 and TRBJ1-1; 7 nucleotides agree with TRBD1. Germline V gene sequence: CDR1 SGHVS, CDR2 FQNEAQ. The V segment lost 3 bases and the J segment 4 bases; nucleotides outside the gene matches: 2. This CDR3 contains 13 residues. CDR3 loop: CASSLDRSTEAFF. CDR3 coding DNA: TGTGCCAGCAGCTTGGACAGGTCCACTGAAGCTTTCTTT.

The chain is built from TRBV6-6 and TRBJ1-2; 7 bases match TRBD1. The CDR3 length is 13 residues. Germline assignment: CDR1 MNHNY and CDR2 SVGAGI (reference sequence). Trimming at V came to 5 bases and at J to 4 bases, leaving 4 bases not matched to a gene. The CDR3 DNA sequence: TGTGCCAGCAGTCAGACAGGGAGCTATGGCTACACCTTC. Translation: CASSQTGSYGYTF.

The chain is built from TRBV29-1 and TRBJ2-7, with TRBD1 matching over 9 bases. The junction had 2 bases not matched to a gene; V was cut back by 1 base and J by 1 base. This CDR3 has 14 amino acids. Germline V CDR1 and CDR2: SQVTM, ANQGSEA. The CDR3 nucleotides read TGCAGCGTTGAAGGGACAGGGGCTTCCTACGAGCAGTACTTC. Its translation: CSVEGTGASYEQYF.

This clone was counted a few times. The chain combines TRBV2 with TRBJ1-3; 7 positions agree with TRBD1. The CDR3 loop spans 17 amino acids. Germline V lookup: CDR1 SNHLY, CDR2 FYNNEI. The V segment lost 6 bases and the J segment 0 bases; nucleotides outside the gene matches: 11. The CDR3 DNA reads TGTGCCAGCAGCGAATGGGACAGCAGTTACTCTGGAAACACCATATATTTT. It yields the protein CASSEWDSSYSGNTIYF.

This chain connects TRBV6-1 to TRBJ1-2, with unresolved D. CDR3 length equals 15 residues. Trimming took 7 bases from V and 3 from J, leaving 18 bases between them. Germline loops: CDR1 MNHNS, CDR2 SASEGT. Here the CDR3 DNA reads TGTGCCAGCATCCGCCGTTTGGCGGTTGACTATGGCTACACCTTC. Its protein is CASIRRLAVDYGYTF.

The chain has TRBV30 and TRBJ1-1, with TRBD1 as a possible D gene (6 bases). Germline V gene data show CDR1 as GTSNPN and CDR2 as SVGIG (reference sequence). V was trimmed by 0 bases and J by 4 bases, leaving 9 bases between them. The CDR3 contains 13 residues. The CDR3 nucleotides read TGTGCCTGGAGTGTACGAGGGGGCACTGAAGCTTTCTTT. It specifies CAWSVRGGTEAFF.

The V and J genes are TRBV19 and TRBJ1-6, with a weak D call TRBD1 (6 bases). The CDR3 has 13 amino acids. Germline V lookup: CDR1 LNHDA, CDR2 SQIVND (reference sequence). Trimming shortened V by 7 bases and J by 8 bases, and 12 bases separated the two germline ends. The DNA of the CDR3 is TGTGCCAGTAAGGAACAGGGCGATTCACCCCTCCACTTT. Its protein product is CASKEQGDSPLHF.